This TCR beta chain was found in a study of CD8 T cells in Susac syndrome (dated by TCRdb to about 2019). Regarding the research as a whole: The study used repertoire sequencing to test whether antigen drove CD8+ T cell activation and differentiation in Susac syndrome. The study compared CD8+ T cell repertoire clonality among about a dozen healthy donors, 14 Susac syndrome patients and about 16 multiple sclerosis patients. The study at large found these results: The study acknowledged that relatively few individuals were included in the TCR sequencing and HLA analysis.

High-throughput TCR beta sequencing profiled peripheral blood CD8+ and CD4+ T cells from healthy donors, Susac syndrome patients and multiple sclerosis patients. Multiple sclerosis controls were treatment-naive patients with stable or active relapsing-remitting disease fulfilling revised McDonald criteria. Bulk CD8+ and CD4+ T cells were purified by magnetic negative isolation, whereas CD8+ TEMRA cells were enriched by FACS. Blood was collected in EDTA tubes and processed within 24 hours, with PBMCs isolated through density gradient centrifugation. PBMCs intended for TCR sequencing were cryopreserved in liquid nitrogen and thawed later in a water bath at 37 degrees C. A purity of at least 90% was achieved for sorted or isolated CD4+, CD8+ and CD8+ TEMRA cells. RNA was extracted using the RNeasy kit, and about 0.5 to 1 microgram was reverse transcribed with random hexamers. TCR beta CDR3 regions were amplified with the immunoSEQ multiplex PCR assay covering 54 Vbeta and 13 Jbeta segments. PCR amplification bias was corrected using a synthetic template baseline for primer optimization and computational correction. The source study handled its data this way. Reads were annotated to V, D and J genes per IMGT and analyzed with immunoSEQ Analyzer, keeping only productive sequences. Clonality was computed as one minus Shannon entropy normalized by log2 of the number of productive unique sequences. For each patient and control, public and private clones were evaluated among the 100 most prevalent clones. A clone was defined as Susac-specific if it was absent from the healthy and MS cohorts, from roughly 990 published viral clones and from other ImmuneACCESS disease sequences. TCRdb's own reprocessing of the public reads used fastp at Q25 and MiXCR and kept productive beta chains. Rows are combined by CDR3 protein, so each entry shows the most common genes and DNA. Clone size and V and J calls follow TCRdb, not the original study. The sample table records about 150,000 distinct CDR3 sequences; nearly 97% of these occur just once. Clones ranked in the top ten supply 0.14% to 0.15% of the sample.

Comment on this clonotype: Which antigen it targets is not known. No base quality values were provided; no much bigger clone lies one nucleotide off.

The germline V gene yields SGDLS for CDR1 and YYNGEE for CDR2. V and J are truncated by 3 bases and 3 bases respectively, leaving an intervening sequence of 11 bases. The CDR3 covers 14 residues, taking in both the cysteine and the phenylalanine. Only the CDR3 region is kept as DNA, spanning 42 bases read in frame from base 1. The clonotype was recovered from a human donor with multiple sclerosis. The rearrangement joined TRBV9 to TRBJ2-3, with the D gene too uncertain to name. What was sequenced was CD8+ T cells from PBMCs. The DNA sequence is as follows: TGTGCCAGCAGCGCAACCCTGGGGACAGATACGCAGTATTTT. This gives the protein CASSATLGTDTQYF.